This T cell receptor (beta chain) was captured by sequencing in a study of shared clonotypes between healthy human individuals. Study-wide background: Per-donor plates numbered three CD4 naive, three CD4 memory, two CD8 naive and one CD8 memory. The study, taken as a whole, reports: Sequencing depth was expected to influence donor clonotype sharing. Some clonotypes were shared by all four sorted-subset donors, while others were not shared. The non-shared ones had lower generation probabilities than the shared ones.

Comment on this clone: Antigen specificity is unknown.

Between the trimmed V and J ends, which lost 6 bases and 1 base, there was a span of 17 bases. This CDR3 is 16 amino acids long. CDR1 WSHSY and CDR2 SAAADI come from the germline V gene. Data came from immunoSEQ multiplex PCR; TCRdb stores just in-frame clones and leaves some out. In the table there are about a million clones, around three quarters of which are singletons. The gene calls are TRBV10-2 and TRBJ2-3, with D possibly being TRBD1 or TRBD2 (7 bases each). This clonotype was sampled from a man aged 18 to 29 in good health. Some clones in this sample may be carry-over from other donors' samples. The material sequenced was memory CD4+ T cells from PBMCs. Specified subset: CD45RA-negative fraction. CDR3: CASSPRGGLRTDTQYF. DNA for the CDR3: TGCGCCAGCAGCCCCAGGGGGGGGCTTCGCACAGATACGCAGTATTTT.